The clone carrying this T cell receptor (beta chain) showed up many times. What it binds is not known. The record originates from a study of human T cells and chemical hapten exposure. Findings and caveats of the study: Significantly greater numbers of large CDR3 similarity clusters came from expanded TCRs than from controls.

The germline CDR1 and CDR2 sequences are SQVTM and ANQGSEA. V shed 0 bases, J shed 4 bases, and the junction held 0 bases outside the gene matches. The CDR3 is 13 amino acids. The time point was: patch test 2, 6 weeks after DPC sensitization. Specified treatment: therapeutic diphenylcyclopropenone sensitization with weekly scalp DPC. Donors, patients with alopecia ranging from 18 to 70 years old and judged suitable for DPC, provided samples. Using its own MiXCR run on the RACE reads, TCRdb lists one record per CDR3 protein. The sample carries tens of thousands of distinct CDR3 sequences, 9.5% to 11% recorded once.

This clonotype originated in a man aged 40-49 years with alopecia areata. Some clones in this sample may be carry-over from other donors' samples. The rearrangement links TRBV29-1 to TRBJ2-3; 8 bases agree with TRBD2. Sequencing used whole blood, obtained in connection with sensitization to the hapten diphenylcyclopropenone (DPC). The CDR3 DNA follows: TGCAGCGTTGAAGAAGCGGGGGCAGATACGCAGTATTTT. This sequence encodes CSVEEAGADTQYF.